This paragraph reports one T cell receptor (beta chain). CDR3 length equals 13 residues. Germline trimming cut 6 bases from V and 2 bases from J; bases unmatched to any gene: 4. The germline V gene encodes CDR1 SGHAT and CDR2 FQNNGV. Under the authors' procedure: The authors estimated nucleated cell counts from reference gene primer amplification. The data were produced by immunoSEQ multiplex PCR, yet TCRdb's version contains in-frame clones alone and is incomplete. V and J calls and clone size come straight from that table; D and trimming were deduced from the DNA. The data hold approximately 380,000 clones, with 85% observed a single time. The entry originates in a study of blood T cell repertoires in COVID-19. About the research overall: Researchers got acute and convalescent COVID-19 samples from the United States, Italy and Spain. In each case, the material was cDNA or gDNA derived from T cells, B-cell-depleted T cells, or PBMCs.

V gene TRBV11-2 combines with J gene TRBJ2-7, with TRBD1 matching 7 bases. The sequenced material came from peripheral blood. The TCR comes from a woman under 30 with acute or convalescent COVID-19. The CDR3 bases are TGTGCCAGCAGTTTTGGACAGGCCTACGAGCAGTACTTC. This translates into CASSFGQAYEQYF.